The 8 T cell receptor beta chains given below trace back to one sample, sequenced in a study of identical twins. A single record per CDR3 protein comes from TCRdb applying MiXCR to the 5' RACE reads. This table holds about 790,000 distinct CDR3 sequences, 15% to 20% found once. The same data also contributed to another study, on T cells expressing NK-cell markers.

What was sequenced was PBMCs. These receptors were obtained from a woman aged 18 to 35 in good health.

This clonotype occurred many times. The V and J genes are TRBV6-1 and TRBJ2-7; 7 bases agree with TRBD2. The germline V gene has CDR1 MNHNS and CDR2 SASEGT. There are 15 residues in the CDR3. Unmatched junction bases numbered 7, after V lost 5 bases and J lost 0 bases. Written as DNA, the CDR3 is TGTGCCAGCAGTCTGGGAGGGGAGAACTCCTACGAGCAGTACTTC. As protein: CASSLGGENSYEQYF.

A few counts support this clonotype. This chain uses TRBV29-1 with TRBJ1-4; D is uncertain. Germline V gene data show CDR1 as SQVTM and CDR2 as ANQGSEA. The length of the CDR3 is 12 residues. V was shortened by 4 bases and J by 5 bases, with 8 bases between the two germline ends. The CDR3 sequence is CSVGRSNEKLFF. CDR3 DNA: TGCAGCGTTGGAAGGTCCAATGAAAAACTGTTTTTT.

The CDR3, as DNA: TGTGCCAGCAGCTCCAGTTACAGGGGGCGCCATGTGGAGGCTTTCTTT. This sequence encodes CASSSSYRGRHVEAFF. The rearrangement uses TRBV7-2 and TRBJ1-1, with 9 bases identical to TRBD1. From germline, CDR1 is SGHTA and CDR2 FQGNSA. There are 16 residues in the CDR3. Trimming cost V 4 bases and J 11 bases; bases outside gene matches: 17. Full variable domain (rest looked up from reference TRBV7-2 and TRBJ1-1): GAGVSQSPSNKVTEKGKDVELRCDPISGHTALYWYRQSLGQGLEFLIYFQGNSAPDKSGLPSDRFSAERTGGSVSTLTIQRTQQEDSAVYLCASSSSYRGRHVEAFFGQGTRLTVV.

J is TRBJ2-1 and V is TRBV6-4; D assignment may be TRBD1 or TRBD2 (5 bases each). Trimming took 4 bases from V and 8 from J, leaving 18 bases between them. The CDR3 totals 15 residues. Per the germline V gene, CDR1 is MRHNA and CDR2 is SNTAGT. The CDR3 coding sequence is TGTGCCAGCAGTGGGCCCCCATCTCCGGGGCATGAGCAGTTCTTC. It yields the protein CASSGPPSPGHEQFF.

This clonotype was counted a few times. This chain uses TRBV20-1 with TRBJ2-3; 12 bases line up with TRBD2. Germline V lookup: CDR1 DFQATT, CDR2 SNEGSKA (reference sequence). After removal of 0 bases from V and 4 bases from J, the junction contained 11 bases not matched to a gene. The CDR3 loop spans 18 amino acids. CDR3 coding DNA: TGCAGTGCTAGAGATCAGACTAGCGGGGGTCTCCCGCCAGATACGCAGTATTTT. Its protein is CSARDQTSGGLPPDTQYF.

V gene TRBV2 combines with J gene TRBJ1-6; D uncertain. The germline gives CDR1 SNHLY, CDR2 FYNNEI. The CDR3 contains 11 residues. V lost 7 bases and J 8 bases, leaving 6 bases between the germline ends. The DNA of the CDR3 is TGTGCCAGCAAAATGGATTCACCCCTCCACTTT. This sequence encodes CASKMDSPLHF.

The chain has TRBV5-5 and TRBJ2-5; D may be TRBD2 (5 bases). This CDR3 comprises 13 residues. Trimming stripped 7 bases from V and 2 bases from J, with 12 bases between. Germline CDR1 reads SGHKS; CDR2 reads YYEKEE (reference sequence). This CDR3 is CASGRERQETQYF. The CDR3 DNA reads TGTGCCAGCGGAAGGGAGAGGCAAGAGACCCAGTACTTC. The variable domain in full, with the rest retrieved from reference TRBV5-5 and TRBJ2-5, is DAGVTQSPTHLIKTRGQQVTLRCSPISGHKSVSWYQQVLGQGPQFIFQYYEKEERGRGNFPDRFSARQFPNYSSELNVNALLLGDSALYLCASGRERQETQYFGPGTRLLVL.

This rearrangement joins TRBV12-3 or TRBV12-4 to TRBJ2-2; 8 bases agree with TRBD2. The CDR3 spans 13 residues. With V trimmed by 11 bases and J by 5 bases, 7 bases remained unmatched. The CDR3 sequence is CASRGGVTGELFF. The DNA for the CDR3 is TGTGCCTCCCGGGGGGGGGTGACCGGGGAGCTGTTTTTT.